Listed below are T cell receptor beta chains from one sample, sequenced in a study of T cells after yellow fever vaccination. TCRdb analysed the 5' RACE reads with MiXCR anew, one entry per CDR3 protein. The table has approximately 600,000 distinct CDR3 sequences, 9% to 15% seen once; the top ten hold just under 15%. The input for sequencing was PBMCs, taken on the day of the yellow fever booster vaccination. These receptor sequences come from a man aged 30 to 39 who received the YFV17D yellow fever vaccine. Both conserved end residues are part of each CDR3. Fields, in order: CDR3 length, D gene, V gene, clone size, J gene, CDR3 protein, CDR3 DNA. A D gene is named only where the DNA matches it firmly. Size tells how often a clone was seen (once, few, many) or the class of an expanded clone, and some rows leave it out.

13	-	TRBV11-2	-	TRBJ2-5	CASSPAVVETQYF	TGTGCCAGCAGCCCCGCGGTGGTAGAGACCCAGTACTTC
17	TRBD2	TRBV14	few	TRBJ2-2	CASSQDLAGTNTGELFF	TGTGCCAGCAGCCAAGACCTAGCGGGCACGAACACCGGGGAGCTGTTTTTT
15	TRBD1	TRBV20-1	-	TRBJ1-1	CSALAPQGAYTEAFF	TGCAGTGCCCTAGCCCCGCAGGGGGCTTACACTGAAGCTTTCTTT
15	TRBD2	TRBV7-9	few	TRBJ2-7	CASSLKTSGSYEQYF	TGTGCCAGCAGCTTAAAAACTAGCGGGAGTTACGAGCAGTACTTC
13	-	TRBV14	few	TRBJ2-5	CASSSTEAETQYF	TGTGCCAGCAGCTCGACAGAAGCGGAGACCCAGTACTTC
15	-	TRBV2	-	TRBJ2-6	CASLTGRAGANVLTF	TGTGCCAGCCTAACGGGGAGAGCTGGGGCCAACGTCCTGACTTTC
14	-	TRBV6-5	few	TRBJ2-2	CASSYSTGSGELFF	TGTGCCAGCAGTTACTCGACGGGCTCCGGGGAGCTGTTTTTT
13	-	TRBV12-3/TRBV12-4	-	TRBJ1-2	CASSPLGGSGYTF	TGTGCCAGCAGTCCCTTAGGGGGAAGCGGCTACACCTTC
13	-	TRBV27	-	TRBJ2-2	CASSSRLTGELFF	TGTGCCAGCAGTTCCAGACTCACCGGGGAGCTGTTTTTT
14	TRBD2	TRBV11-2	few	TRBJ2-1	CASSKPGLVNEQFF	TGTGCCAGCAGCAAGCCGGGACTAGTCAATGAGCAGTTCTTC
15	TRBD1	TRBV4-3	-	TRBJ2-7	CASSQVGQGTYEQYF	TGCGCCAGCAGCCAAGTGGGACAGGGAACCTACGAGCAGTACTTC
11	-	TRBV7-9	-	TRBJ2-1	CASSLETALFF	TGTGCCAGCAGCTTAGAAACCGCGCTGTTCTTC
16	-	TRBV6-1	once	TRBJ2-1	CASRPRPGEGGNEQLF	TGTGCCAGCAGACCCCGCCCAGGGGAAGGGGGAAATGAGCAGCTCTTC
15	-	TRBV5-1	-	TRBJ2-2	CASSLNVGMAGELFF	TGCGCCAGCAGCTTGAACGTGGGTATGGCCGGGGAGCTGTTTTTT
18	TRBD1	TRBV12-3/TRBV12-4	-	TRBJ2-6	CAISFGTASTSGANVLTF	TGTGCCATCAGTTTCGGGACAGCGAGTACCTCTGGGGCCAACGTCCTGACTTTC
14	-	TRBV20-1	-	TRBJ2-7	CSASGRAHSYEQYF	TGCAGTGCTAGCGGGCGGGCCCACTCCTACGAGCAGTACTTC
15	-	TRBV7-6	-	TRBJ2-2	CASSPRAENTGELFF	TGTGCCAGCAGCCCGCGGGCAGAGAACACCGGGGAGCTGTTTTTT
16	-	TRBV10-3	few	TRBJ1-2	CAISESQGSANYGYTF	TGTGCCATCAGTGAGTCCCAGGGTTCTGCTAACTATGGCTACACCTTC
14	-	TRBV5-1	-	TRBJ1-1	CASSRFPGDTEAFF	TGCGCCAGCAGCCGGTTCCCAGGGGACACTGAAGCTTTCTTT
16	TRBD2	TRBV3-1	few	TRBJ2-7	CASSLIAGGGTYEQYF	TGTGCCAGCAGCCTTATAGCGGGAGGAGGAACCTACGAGCAGTACTTC
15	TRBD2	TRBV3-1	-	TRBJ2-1	CASSLSGTRSNEQFF	TGTGCCAGCTCCCTCTCCGGGACTAGAAGCAATGAGCAGTTCTTC
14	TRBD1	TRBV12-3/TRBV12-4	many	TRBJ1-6	CASTGGTANSPLHF	TGTGCCAGCACCGGCGGGACAGCGAATTCACCCCTCCACTTT
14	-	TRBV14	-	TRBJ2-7	CASSQEMATPEQYF	TGTGCCAGCAGCCAAGAGATGGCGACGCCCGAGCAGTACTTC
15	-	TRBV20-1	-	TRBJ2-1	CSARDSPVSGNEQFF	TGCAGTGCTAGAGATTCGCCGGTTAGCGGCAATGAGCAGTTCTTC
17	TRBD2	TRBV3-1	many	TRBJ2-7	CASSQERTGGGSYEQYF	TGTGCCAGCAGCCAAGAGAGGACGGGAGGGGGCTCCTACGAGCAGTACTTC
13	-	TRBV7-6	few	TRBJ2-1	CASSRRDYNEQFF	TGTGCCAGCAGCCGCCGGGACTACAATGAGCAGTTCTTC
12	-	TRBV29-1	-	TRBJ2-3	CSVEEGGDTQYF	TGCAGCGTTGAAGAGGGTGGAGATACGCAGTATTTT
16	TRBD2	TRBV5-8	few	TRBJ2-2	CASSLTSVINTGELFF	TGTGCCAGCAGCTTAACTAGCGTCATCAACACCGGGGAGCTGTTTTTT
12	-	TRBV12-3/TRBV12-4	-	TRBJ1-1	CASRDGKTEAFF	TGTGCCAGCAGGGACGGTAAGACTGAAGCTTTCTTT
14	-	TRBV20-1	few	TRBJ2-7	CSAPDTGRLYEQYF	TGCAGTGCCCCGGACACAGGGAGGCTTTACGAGCAGTACTTC
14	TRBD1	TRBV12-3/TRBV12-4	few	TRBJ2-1	CASSWGQGTDEQFF	TGTGCCAGCAGTTGGGGACAGGGGACCGATGAGCAGTTCTTC
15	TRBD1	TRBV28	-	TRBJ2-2	CASRRQGLDTGELFF	TGTGCCAGCAGACGACAGGGTCTCGACACCGGGGAGCTGTTTTTT
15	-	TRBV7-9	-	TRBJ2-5	CASSLYLERTETQYF	TGTGCCAGCAGCCTCTACCTAGAGCGGACGGAGACCCAGTACTTC
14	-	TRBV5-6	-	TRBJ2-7	CASSLERRLYEQYF	TGTGCCAGCAGCTTAGAACGCAGGCTCTACGAGCAGTACTTC
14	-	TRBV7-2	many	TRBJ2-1	CASSLVNLYNEQFF	TGTGCCAGCAGCTTAGTAAACCTGTACAATGAGCAGTTCTTC
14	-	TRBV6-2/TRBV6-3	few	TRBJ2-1	CASSSTNNYNEQFF	TGTGCCAGCAGTAGCACGAACAACTACAATGAGCAGTTCTTC
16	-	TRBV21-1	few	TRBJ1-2	CASSKEAARVDYGYTF	TGTGCCAGCAGCAAAGAGGCAGCGAGGGTTGACTATGGCTACACCTTC
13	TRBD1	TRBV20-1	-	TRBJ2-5	CSATTGGEETQYF	TGCAGTGCTACCACAGGGGGCGAAGAGACCCAGTACTTC
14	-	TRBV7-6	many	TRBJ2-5	CASSPPGPFETQYF	TGTGCCAGCAGCCCGCCGGGACCTTTCGAGACCCAGTACTTC
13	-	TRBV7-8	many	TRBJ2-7	CASSLGGASEQYF	TGTGCCAGCAGCTTAGGAGGGGCTAGCGAGCAGTACTTC
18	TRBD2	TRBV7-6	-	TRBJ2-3	CASSLVDSGRGSTDTQYF	TGTGCCAGCAGCTTAGTTGATAGCGGGAGGGGAAGCACAGATACGCAGTATTTT
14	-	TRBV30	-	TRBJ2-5	CAWSLGIISETQYF	TGTGCCTGGAGCCTTGGTATAATTAGTGAGACCCAGTACTTC
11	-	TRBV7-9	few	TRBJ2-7	CASSLKWEQYF	TGTGCCAGCAGCTTAAAGTGGGAGCAGTACTTC
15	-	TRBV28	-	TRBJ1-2	CASSASHQTNYGYTF	TGTGCCAGCAGTGCCAGTCATCAGACTAACTATGGCTACACCTTC
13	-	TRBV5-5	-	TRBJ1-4	CASSLSPGEKLFF	TGTGCCAGCAGCTTGAGCCCGGGAGAAAAACTGTTTTTT
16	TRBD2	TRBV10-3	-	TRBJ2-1	CAIRRALAEPYNEQFF	TGTGCCATCAGACGGGCGCTAGCGGAACCCTACAATGAGCAGTTCTTC
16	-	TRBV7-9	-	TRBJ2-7	CASSYSPFREMNEQYF	TGTGCCAGCAGTTATTCCCCTTTCCGGGAGATGAACGAGCAGTACTTC
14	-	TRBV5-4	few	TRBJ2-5	CASSWWGAQETQYF	TGTGCCAGCAGCTGGTGGGGAGCTCAAGAGACCCAGTACTTC
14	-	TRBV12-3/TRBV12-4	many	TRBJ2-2	CASSLRRNTGELFF	TGTGCCAGCAGCCTCCGACGGAACACCGGGGAGCTGTTTTTT
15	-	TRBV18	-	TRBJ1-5	CASSPKPDSDRPQHF	TGTGCCAGCTCACCCAAGCCGGACAGTGATCGTCCCCAGCATTTT
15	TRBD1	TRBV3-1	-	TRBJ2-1	CASSLRTGVLNEQFF	TGTGCCAGCAGCTTGAGGACAGGGGTGCTCAATGAGCAGTTCTTC
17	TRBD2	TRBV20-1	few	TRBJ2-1	CSAVDRLTSGWDNEQFF	TGCAGTGCGGTTGACAGGCTGACTAGCGGGTGGGACAATGAGCAGTTCTTC
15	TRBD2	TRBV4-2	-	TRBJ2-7	CASSQEAGSSYEQYF	TGTGCCAGCAGCCAAGAAGCGGGAAGCTCCTACGAGCAGTACTTC
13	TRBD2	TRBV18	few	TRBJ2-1	CASSPELAETQFF	TGTGCCAGCTCACCTGAACTAGCGGAGACCCAGTTCTTC